These 10 T cell receptor beta chains came from one sample sequenced in a study of cytomegalovirus exposure and HLA in healthy donors. 13 Jbeta primers and 60 Vbeta primers were used for the PCR. Libraries were prepared by immunoSEQ multiplex PCR; TCRdb keeps only in-frame clonotypes and omits some of them. The table lists under 200,000 clones, approximately 71% of them singletons. The sequencing input was PBMCs. The receptor source for this set is a male donor in good health and CMV-seronegative.

The genes are TRBV7-9 and TRBJ2-2; TRBD2 matches at 9 bases. V was clipped by 5 bases and J by 6 bases; unmatched bases: 7. Germline V gives CDR1 SEHNR, CDR2 FQNEAQ (reference sequence). This CDR3 contains 15 residues. The CDR3 loop is CASSQGLALSGELFF. CDR3 DNA: TGTGCCAGCAGCCAGGGACTAGCTCTCTCCGGGGAGCTGTTTTTT. The complete variable domain, with remaining parts taken from reference TRBV7-9 and TRBJ2-2, reads DTGVSQNPRHKITKRGQNVTFRCDPISEHNRLYWYRQTLGQGPEFLTYFQNEAQLEKSRLLSDRFSAERPKGSFSTLEIQRTEQGDSAMYLCASSQGLALSGELFFGEGSRLTVL.

The gene calls are TRBV19 and TRBJ1-5; 8 nucleotides agree with TRBD1. This CDR3 spans 13 amino acids. Trimming at V came to 11 bases and at J to 4 bases, leaving 7 bases not matched to a gene. Germline V lookup: CDR1 LNHDA, CDR2 SQIVND (reference sequence). The DNA of the CDR3 is TGTGCCGTGGGACAGGAAGAAAATCAGCCCCAGCATTTT. It specifies CAVGQEENQPQHF.

The chain links TRBV7-9 to TRBJ2-3, with 7 bases identical to TRBD1. With 8 bases clipped from V and 0 bases from J, the junction kept 5 bases outside the gene matches. This CDR3 has 14 amino acids. Germline loops: CDR1 SEHNR, CDR2 FQNEAQ (reference sequence). The CDR3 DNA reads as TGTGCCAGCGGCCGGGACAGAAGCACAGATACGCAGTATTTT. Its protein product is CASGRDRSTDTQYF.

The gene calls are TRBV5-1 and TRBJ1-3; 7 bases align to TRBD1. The V and J ends lost 0 bases and 2 bases, in that order; junction bases with no gene match: 2. Germline V gene data show CDR1 as SGHRS and CDR2 as YFSETQ. The CDR3 consists of 15 residues. The CDR3 sequence: CASSLATGAGNTIYF. The CDR3 DNA follows: TGCGCCAGCAGCTTGGCCACAGGGGCTGGAAACACCATATATTTT.

This rearrangement joins TRBV7-2 to TRBJ1-1; D is undetermined. The V end was cut by 0 bases, the J end by 3 bases, with 8 bases between. CDR1 and CDR2 from the germline V gene are SGHTA and FQGNSA. The CDR3 loop spans 14 amino acids. The CDR3 reads CASSLARQDTEAFF. The CDR3 nucleotides read TGTGCCAGCAGCTTAGCGCGCCAGGACACTGAAGCTTTCTTT.

The rearrangement uses TRBV10-3 and TRBJ2-7; D may be TRBD1 (6 bases). The CDR3 length is 12 residues. V shed 3 bases and J shed 6 bases, with 9 bases lying between them. Germline values: CDR1 ENHRY, CDR2 SYGVKD. The CDR3 reads CAISEGGSEQYF. The DNA of the CDR3 is TGTGCCATCAGTGAAGGGGGATCCGAGCAGTACTTC.

V gene TRBV7-9 combines with J gene TRBJ2-3; TRBD1 aligns across 11 bases. V was clipped by 10 bases and J by 5 bases; unmatched bases: 11. Per the germline V gene, CDR1 is SEHNR and CDR2 is FQNEAQ (reference sequence). The CDR3 contains 15 residues. CDR3 bases: TGTGCCACCCCTCGGGGGGGACAGGGGGGAGATACGCAGTATTTT. This translates into CATPRGGQGGDTQYF.

The chain is built from TRBV7-2 and TRBJ2-3; TRBD2 is a possible D gene (7 bases). The CDR3 loop spans 18 amino acids. V lost 6 bases and J 5 bases, leaving 27 bases between the germline ends. Germline CDR1 is SGHTA and CDR2 is FQGNSA. The CDR3 sequence is CASSPGEGRANKRDTQYF. Here the CDR3 DNA reads TGTGCCAGCAGTCCAGGGGAGGGGAGGGCCAACAAAAGAGATACGCAGTATTTT.

The chain uses TRBV5-5 and TRBJ2-7; no clear D. The V gene lost 0 bases and the J gene lost 3 bases, with 13 bases spanning the gap. Germline CDR1 SGHKS, CDR2 YYEKEE (reference sequence). This CDR3 region has 15 residues. The CDR3 loop is CASSLVHTPFYEQYF. The CDR3 DNA reads as TGTGCCAGCAGCTTGGTTCACACCCCTTTCTACGAGCAGTACTTC.

The chain couples TRBV19 to TRBJ2-6; D is possibly TRBD1 (6 bases). The CDR3 loop spans 15 amino acids. Germline CDR1 LNHDA, CDR2 SQIVND (reference sequence). V was clipped by 6 bases and J by 4 bases, with 13 bases between them. CDR3 protein: CASSRTGLGANVLTF. The CDR3 DNA reads as TGTGCCAGTAGCCGCACAGGGCTAGGGGCCAACGTCCTGACTTTC.